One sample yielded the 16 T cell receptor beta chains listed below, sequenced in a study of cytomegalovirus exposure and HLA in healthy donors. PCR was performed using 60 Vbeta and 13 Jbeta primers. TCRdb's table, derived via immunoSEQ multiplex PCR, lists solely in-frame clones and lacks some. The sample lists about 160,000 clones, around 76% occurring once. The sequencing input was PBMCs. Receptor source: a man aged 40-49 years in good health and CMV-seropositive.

For the CDR3, the DNA is TGTGCCAGTAGTGTACGATCCGACATGTTCTACGAGCAGTACTTC. Encoded protein: CASSVRSDMFYEQYF. The V and J genes are TRBV19 and TRBJ2-7; D remains ambiguous. Trimming shortened V by 5 bases and J by 3 bases, and 17 bases separated the two germline ends. Germline V CDR1 and CDR2: LNHDA, SQIVND (reference sequence). There are 15 residues in the CDR3.

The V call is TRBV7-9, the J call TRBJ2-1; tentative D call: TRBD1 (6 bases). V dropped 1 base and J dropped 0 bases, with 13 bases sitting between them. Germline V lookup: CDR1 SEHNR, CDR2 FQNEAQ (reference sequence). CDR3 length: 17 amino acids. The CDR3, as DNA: TGTGCCAGCAGCTTAGATCCGCAGGGGATCTCCTACAATGAGCAGTTCTTC. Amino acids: CASSLDPQGISYNEQFF. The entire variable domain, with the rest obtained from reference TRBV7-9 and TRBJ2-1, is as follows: DTGVSQNPRHKITKRGQNVTFRCDPISEHNRLYWYRQTLGQGPEFLTYFQNEAQLEKSRLLSDRFSAERPKGSFSTLEIQRTEQGDSAMYLCASSLDPQGISYNEQFFGPGTRLTVL.

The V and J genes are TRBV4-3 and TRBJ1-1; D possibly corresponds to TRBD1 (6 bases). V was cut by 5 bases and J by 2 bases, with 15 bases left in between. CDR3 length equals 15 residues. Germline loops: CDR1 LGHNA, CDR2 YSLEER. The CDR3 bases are TGCGCCAGCAGCGGGGTAACCAGGGGAAACACTGAAGCTTTCTTT. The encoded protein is CASSGVTRGNTEAFF.

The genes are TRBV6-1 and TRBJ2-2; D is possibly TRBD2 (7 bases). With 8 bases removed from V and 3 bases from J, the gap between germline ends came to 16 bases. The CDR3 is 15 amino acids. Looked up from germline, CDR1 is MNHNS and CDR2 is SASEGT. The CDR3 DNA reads TGTGCCAGCGCCCGAGGGGGGAGGGACACCGGGGAGCTGTTTTTT. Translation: CASARGGRDTGELFF.

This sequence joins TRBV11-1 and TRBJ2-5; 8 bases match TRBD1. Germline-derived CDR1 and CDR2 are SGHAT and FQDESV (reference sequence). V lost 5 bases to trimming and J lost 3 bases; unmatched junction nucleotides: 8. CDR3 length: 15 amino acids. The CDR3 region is CASSRPGGGKETQYF. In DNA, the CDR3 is TGTGCCAGCAGCCGACCAGGGGGCGGAAAAGAGACCCAGTACTTC.

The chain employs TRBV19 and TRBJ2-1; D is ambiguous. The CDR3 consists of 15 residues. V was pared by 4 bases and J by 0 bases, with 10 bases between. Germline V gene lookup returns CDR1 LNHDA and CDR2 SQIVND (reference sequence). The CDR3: CASSKLETSYNEQFF. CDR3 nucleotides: TGTGCCAGTAGTAAGCTAGAGACCTCCTACAATGAGCAGTTCTTC. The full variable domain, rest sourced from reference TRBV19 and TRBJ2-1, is DGGITQSPKYLFRKEGQNVTLSCEQNLNHDAMYWYRQDPGQGLRLIYYSQIVNDFQKGDIAEGYSVSREKKESFPLTVTSAQKNPTAFYLCASSKLETSYNEQFFGPGTRLTVL.

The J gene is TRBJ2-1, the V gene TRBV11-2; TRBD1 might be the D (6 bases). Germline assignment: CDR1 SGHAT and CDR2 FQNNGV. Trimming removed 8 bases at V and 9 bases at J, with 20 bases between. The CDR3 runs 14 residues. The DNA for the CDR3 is TGTGCCAGCGGGCGGTCAGGGGTTGGTGGTGAGCAGTTCTTC. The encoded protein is CASGRSGVGGEQFF.

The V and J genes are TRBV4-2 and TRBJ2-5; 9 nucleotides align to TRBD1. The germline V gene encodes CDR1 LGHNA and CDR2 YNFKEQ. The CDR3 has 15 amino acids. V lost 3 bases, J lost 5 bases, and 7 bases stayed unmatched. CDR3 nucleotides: TGTGCCAGCAGCCATCGGACAGGGGAGGATGAGACCCAGTACTTC. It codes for CASSHRTGEDETQYF.

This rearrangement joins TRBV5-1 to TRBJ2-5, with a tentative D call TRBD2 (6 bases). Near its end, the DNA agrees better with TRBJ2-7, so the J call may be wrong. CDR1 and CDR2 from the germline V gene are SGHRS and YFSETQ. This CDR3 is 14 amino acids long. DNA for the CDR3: TGCGCCAGCAGCCCCGGGAGACAGTACCTCGAGCAGTACTTC. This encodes CASSPGRQYLEQYF.

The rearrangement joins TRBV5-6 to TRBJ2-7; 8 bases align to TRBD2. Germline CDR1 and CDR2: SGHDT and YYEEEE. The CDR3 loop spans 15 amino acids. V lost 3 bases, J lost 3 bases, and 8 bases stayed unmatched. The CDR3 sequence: CASSSGGGGLYEQYF. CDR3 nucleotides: TGTGCCAGCAGCTCGGGAGGGGGTGGGCTCTACGAGCAGTACTTC.

This CDR3 reads CASSEVRGKAYTF. CDR3 coding DNA: TGTGCCAGCAGTGAAGTCAGGGGAAAAGCCTACACCTTC. The rearrangement uses TRBV6-1 and TRBJ1-2; weak D call: TRBD1 (6 bases). The CDR3 is 13 amino acids. Germline loops: CDR1 MNHNS, CDR2 SASEGT. V was clipped by 1 base and J by 10 bases, with 13 bases between them.

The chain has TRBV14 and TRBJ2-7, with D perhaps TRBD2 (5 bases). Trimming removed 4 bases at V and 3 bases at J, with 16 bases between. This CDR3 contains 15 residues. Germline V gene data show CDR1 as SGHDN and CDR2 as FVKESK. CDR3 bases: TGTGCCAGCAGCCGAGTGGGTGGACTGGGCTACGAGCAGTACTTC. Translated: CASSRVGGLGYEQYF.

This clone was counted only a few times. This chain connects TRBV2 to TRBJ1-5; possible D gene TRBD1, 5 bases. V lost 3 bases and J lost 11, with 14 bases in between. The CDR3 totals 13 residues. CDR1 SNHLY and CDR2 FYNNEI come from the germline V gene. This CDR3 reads CASSDIGEGAQHF. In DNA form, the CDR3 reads TGTGCCAGCAGTGATATAGGGGAAGGAGCCCAGCATTTT.

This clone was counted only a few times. The CDR3 DNA is TGCGCCAGCAGCCAAGACAGGCCTAGCATTGGAGAGACCCAGTACTTC. Residues: CASSQDRPSIGETQYF. V gene TRBV4-3 combines with J gene TRBJ2-5; tentative D call: TRBD2 (5 bases). Germline V lookup: CDR1 LGHNA, CDR2 YSLEER. The CDR3 contains 16 residues. Trimming left V 0 bases short and J 4 bases short, with 15 bases between.

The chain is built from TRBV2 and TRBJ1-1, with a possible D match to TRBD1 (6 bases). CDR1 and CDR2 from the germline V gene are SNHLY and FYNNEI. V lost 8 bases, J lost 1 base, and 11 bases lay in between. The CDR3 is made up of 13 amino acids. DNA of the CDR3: TGTGCCAGCCACAGGGATGGGAACACTGAAGCTTTCTTT. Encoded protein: CASHRDGNTEAFF.

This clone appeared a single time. As DNA, the CDR3 is TGTGCCAGCAGCCGTAAACGGACAGGGCGCGCAGATGGCTACACCTTC. It specifies CASSRKRTGRADGYTF. The chain recombines TRBV7-2 with TRBJ1-2; 8 nucleotides agree with TRBD1. The CDR3 contains 16 residues. Germline values: CDR1 SGHTA, CDR2 FQGNSA. With V trimmed by 5 bases and J by 6 bases, 14 bases remained unmatched.